This TCR beta chain was identified during a study of regulatory T cells in long-lasting Graves disease. Regarding the study as a whole: Newly diagnosed patients had higher TCR diversity than persistent Graves' patients did.

This clonotype was counted ten times or more. Its target is unknown. To make TCR beta libraries, researchers used iRepertoire HTBI primers and Arm-PCR of CDR3 regions. As handled by the study authors: In the combined samples, 62 TRBV and some 15 TRBJ segments were identified. TCRdb ran MiXCR on the multiplex PCR reads and lists one entry per CDR3 protein. The V and J calls here are based on TCRdb, not the publication. The sample contains about 470,000 distinct CDR3 sequences, about 22% of which appear only once. V dropped 7 bases and J dropped 6 bases, with 12 bases sitting between them. CDR3 length equals 12 residues. The germline V gene has CDR1 MNHNS and CDR2 SASEGT. Time point given: persistent/refractory GD, antithyroid drugs over 5 years with positive TRAb. The TCR library was prepared using RNA isolated from PBMCs.

This sequence joins TRBV6-1 and TRBJ1-2; D remains unclear. The clonotype originates from a female donor with Graves disease. The sequences come from peripheral blood mononuclear cells (PBMCs), collected when the disease was refractory, from a patient treated with antithyroid drugs. CDR3 loop: CASTLGSNGYTF. The CDR3 region has the DNA TGTGCCAGCACCCTAGGGAGTAATGGCTACACCTTC.